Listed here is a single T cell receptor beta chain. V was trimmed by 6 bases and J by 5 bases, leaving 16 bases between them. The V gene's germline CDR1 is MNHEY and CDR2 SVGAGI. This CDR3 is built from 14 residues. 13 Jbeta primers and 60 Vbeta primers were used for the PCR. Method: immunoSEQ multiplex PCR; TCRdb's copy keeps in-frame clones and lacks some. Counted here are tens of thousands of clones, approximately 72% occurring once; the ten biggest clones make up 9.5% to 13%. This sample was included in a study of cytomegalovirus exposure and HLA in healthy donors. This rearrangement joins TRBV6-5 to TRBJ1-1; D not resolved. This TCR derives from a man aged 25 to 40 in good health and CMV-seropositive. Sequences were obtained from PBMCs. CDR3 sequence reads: CASSPQFMGTEAFF. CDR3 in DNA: TGTGCCAGCAGCCCACAGTTTATGGGTACTGAAGCTTTCTTT.